Following are 24 T cell receptor beta chains from one sample sequenced in a study of blood T cell repertoires in COVID-19. Sequencing was performed with immunoSEQ multiplex PCR; in TCRdb, only in-frame clones are kept and a portion is missing. The data contain nearly 65,000 clones, around 84% of them seen just once; the ten biggest clones take up 9.5% to 15%. The sample consisted of peripheral blood. The receptors originated from a human donor in a cohort sampled during active COVID-19.

The chain combines TRBV7-2 with TRBJ2-5, with TRBD2 as a possible D gene (5 bases). V dropped 5 bases and J dropped 1 base, with 11 bases sitting between them. The CDR3 loop spans 14 amino acids. Germline V CDR1 and CDR2: SGHTA, FQGNSA. The CDR3: CASSGLIGQETQYF. For the CDR3, the DNA is TGTGCCAGCAGCGGACTCATAGGCCAAGAGACCCAGTACTTC.

The chain employs TRBV6-2 or TRBV6-3 and TRBJ2-7; D possibly corresponds to TRBD1 (6 bases). Germline V gives CDR1 MNHEY, CDR2 SVGEGT. CDR3 length: 13 residues. Trimming took 5 bases from V and 1 from J, leaving 9 bases between them. The CDR3 here is CASSHGQSYEQYF. CDR3 nucleotides: TGTGCCAGCAGTCATGGACAGTCCTACGAGCAGTACTTC.

The rearrangement uses TRBV5-4 and TRBJ2-2; the match to TRBD2 covers 9 bases. There are 15 residues in the CDR3. V was pared by 1 base and J by 7 bases, with 5 bases of the junction left unmatched. Germline values: CDR1 SGHNT, CDR2 YYREEE (reference sequence). The CDR3: CASSLISGGYGELFF. The CDR3 DNA reads TGTGCCAGCAGCTTGATTAGCGGGGGATACGGGGAGCTGTTTTTT.

This rearrangement joins TRBV11-2 to TRBJ1-1; a weak D match, TRBD1 (6 bases). CDR3 size: 16 residues. V dropped 5 bases and J dropped 1 base, with 17 bases sitting between them. Germline V gene data show CDR1 as SGHAT and CDR2 as FQNNGV. Here the CDR3 reads CASSPNRWTANTEAFF. CDR3 DNA sequence: TGTGCCAGCAGCCCCAACCGATGGACAGCGAACACTGAAGCTTTCTTT.

The chain joins TRBV19 to TRBJ2-5, with D maybe TRBD2 (5 bases). The germline V gene has CDR1 LNHDA and CDR2 SQIVND (reference sequence). CDR3 length: 14 residues. V lost 7 bases and J lost 6, with 18 bases in between. The CDR3 DNA reads as TGTGCCAGTACTTCGCTCGGGGAGAGGAAGACCCAGTACTTC. Encoded protein: CASTSLGERKTQYF.

The chain is built from TRBV24-1 and TRBJ1-1; no reliable D call. From germline, CDR1 is KGHDR and CDR2 SFDVKD. V was shortened by 0 bases and J by 10 bases, with 8 bases between the two germline ends. This CDR3 comprises 12 residues. The DNA for the CDR3 is TGTGCCACCAGTGATTTGGGAGGGATAGCTTTCTTT. Amino acids: CATSDLGGIAFF.

The V gene is TRBV13, the J gene TRBJ2-7; D is ambiguous. V lost 4 bases to trimming and J lost 4 bases, with 5 bases between them. The germline CDR1 and CDR2 sequences are PRHDT and FYEKMQ (reference sequence). The length of the CDR3 is 11 residues. In DNA form, the CDR3 reads TGTGCCAGCAGCTCCAGATACGAGCAGTACTTC. Protein sequence: CASSSRYEQYF.

This clone appeared a few times. This chain links TRBV29-1 with TRBJ1-1; D is undetermined. There are 12 residues in the CDR3. The V and J ends lost 5 bases and 0 bases respectively, with 7 bases between them. Germline V gene sequence: CDR1 SQVTM, CDR2 ANQGSEA. The CDR3, as DNA: TGCAGCGTTTACACAGTGAACACTGAAGCTTTCTTT. This encodes CSVYTVNTEAFF.

The gene calls are TRBV19 and TRBJ1-3; 7 nucleotides align to TRBD1. The CDR3 sequence is 15 residues long. V shed 5 bases and J 0 bases; nucleotides not matched to a gene: 4. The germline V gene encodes CDR1 LNHDA and CDR2 SQIVND (reference sequence). The CDR3 sequence is CASSAYRGSGNTIYF. The CDR3 nucleotides read TGTGCCAGTAGTGCCTACAGGGGCTCTGGAAACACCATATATTTT.

V is TRBV19 and J is TRBJ2-7, with D tentatively TRBD2 (5 bases). This CDR3 contains 16 residues. Germline V CDR1 and CDR2: LNHDA, SQIVND (reference sequence). Trimming took off 1 base at V and 0 bases at J, with 13 bases between the two ends. The DNA of the CDR3 is TGTGCCAGTAGTATAGCAACTAGGAGTGGCTCCTACGAGCAGTACTTC. Its protein product is CASSIATRSGSYEQYF.

The chain employs TRBV28 and TRBJ1-3, with D possibly TRBD1 on 6 matching bases. Looked up from germline, CDR1 is MDHEN and CDR2 is SYDVKM. This CDR3 comprises 14 residues. Trimming took 6 bases from V and 1 from J, leaving 10 bases between them. This chain's CDR3 is CASRGAASGNTIYF. The DNA for the CDR3 is TGTGCCAGCAGGGGGGCGGCTTCTGGAAACACCATATATTTT. Combining the CDR3 with reference TRBV28 and TRBJ1-3 gives the whole variable domain DVKVTQSSRYLVKRTGEKVFLECVQDMDHENMFWYRQDPGLGLRLIYFSYDVKMKEKGDIPEGYSVSREKKERFSLILESASTNQTSMYLCASRGAASGNTIYFGEGSWLTVV.

The V call is TRBV3-1 (or the pseudogene TRBV3-2), the J call TRBJ1-4; 8 nucleotides match TRBD1. V trimming: 3 bases; J trimming: 0 bases; junction bases outside the gene matches: 6. The CDR3 is made up of 17 amino acids. Per the germline V gene, CDR1 is LGHDT and CDR2 is YNNKEL (reference sequence). The CDR3 bases are TGTGCCAGCAGCCACTCTGACAGGGGTGCAACTAATGAAAAACTGTTTTTT. It is translated as CASSHSDRGATNEKLFF.

The V gene is TRBV10-2, the J gene TRBJ1-1, with 8 bases matching TRBD1. The CDR3 runs to 16 residues. V lost 6 bases to trimming and J lost 1 base; unmatched junction nucleotides: 10. Germline V gives CDR1 WSHSY, CDR2 SAAADI. The CDR3, as DNA: TGCGCCAGCAGGAAGGACAGGGAGTGGGGGAACACTGAAGCTTTCTTT. Translated: CASRKDREWGNTEAFF.

Only a few counts were recorded for this clone. The rearrangement joins TRBV19 to TRBJ2-4; 16 bases are shared with TRBD2. V gave up 8 bases and J gave up 8 bases; unmatched junction bases: 9. CDR1 is LNHDA, CDR2 SQIVND, per germline (reference sequence). This CDR3 contains 16 residues. The CDR3, as DNA: TGTGCCAGTGGGGGACTAGCGGGAGGGCGAGTGGACATTCAGTACTTC. The encoded protein is CASGGLAGGRVDIQYF.

The chain carries TRBV19 and TRBJ1-1; 11 nucleotides agree with TRBD1. With V trimmed by 5 bases and J by 11 bases, 7 bases remained unmatched. CDR3 length equals 13 residues. Germline CDR1 reads LNHDA; CDR2 reads SQIVND (reference sequence). CDR3 nucleotides: TGTGCCAGTAGTGGACAGGGGGCGATTCGGGCTTTCTTT. It translates to CASSGQGAIRAFF. The whole variable domain, filled in from reference TRBV19 and TRBJ1-1, reads DGGITQSPKYLFRKEGQNVTLSCEQNLNHDAMYWYRQDPGQGLRLIYYSQIVNDFQKGDIAEGYSVSREKKESFPLTVTSAQKNPTAFYLCASSGQGAIRAFFGQGTRLTVV.

J is TRBJ2-1 and V is TRBV9; 12 nucleotides align to TRBD2. CDR3 length: 15 amino acids. V lost 3 bases and J lost 3; bases outside the gene matches: 1. Germline CDR1 SGDLS, CDR2 YYNGEE. The CDR3 reads CASSAGLAGYNEQFF. The CDR3 nucleotides read TGTGCCAGCAGCGCGGGACTAGCGGGCTACAATGAGCAGTTCTTC. The full variable domain, completed using reference TRBV9 and TRBJ2-1, is DSGVTQTPKHLITATGQRVTLRCSPRSGDLSVYWYQQSLDQGLQFLIQYYNGEERAKGNILERFSAQQFPDLHSELNLSSLELGDSALYFCASSAGLAGYNEQFFGPGTRLTVL.

In the case of this clone: This CDR3 is also generated by other DNA sequences in the sample. The chain carries TRBV9 and TRBJ1-1; D unclear. CDR3 length: 12 residues. Deletions cut 5 bases from V and 5 bases from J, with 10 bases between. Germline lookup yields CDR1 SGDLS and CDR2 YYNGEE. CDR3 sequence (DNA): TGTGCCAGCAGTGCGGGAGGGACTGAAGCTTTCTTT. It yields the protein CASSAGGTEAFF.

The chain is built from TRBV7-9 and TRBJ2-6; 9 bases agree with TRBD2. The CDR3 length is 18 residues. Per germline, CDR1 SEHNR and CDR2 FQNEAQ (reference sequence). The ends lost 2 bases at V and 0 bases at J; junction bases unmatched: 5. In DNA, the CDR3 is TGTGCCAGCAGCTTACGGGTTAGCGGGAGCTCTGGGGCCAACGTCCTGACTTTC. This encodes CASSLRVSGSSGANVLTF.

The genes are TRBV30 and TRBJ1-6; tentative D call: TRBD1 (6 bases). With 0 bases removed from V and 7 bases from J, the gap between germline ends came to 13 bases. CDR1 and CDR2 (germline): GTSNPN, SVGIG (reference sequence). This CDR3 is 15 amino acids long. CDR3: CAWSVGGAFNSPLHF. The CDR3 coding sequence is TGTGCCTGGAGTGTAGGGGGGGCGTTCAATTCACCCCTCCACTTT.

The chain combines TRBV7-9 with TRBJ2-5, with 9 bases fitting TRBD1. From germline, CDR1 is SEHNR and CDR2 FQNEAQ (reference sequence). The V segment lost 4 bases and the J segment 5 bases; nucleotides outside the gene matches: 14. This CDR3 is built from 17 residues. The CDR3 bases are TGTGCCAGCAGCTCCCCGGGACAGGGATCCGGGGGGGAGACCCAGTACTTC. This translates into CASSSPGQGSGGETQYF.

This clone has more than one count but fewer than ten. This chain links TRBV18 with TRBJ1-1; no clear D gene. There are 15 residues in the CDR3. V gave up 3 bases and J gave up 2 bases, with 13 bases separating them. From germline, CDR1 is KGHSH and CDR2 LQKENI. CDR3 DNA sequence: TGTGCCAGCTCACCGGACTGGGGAGTAAACACTGAAGCTTTCTTT. It specifies CASSPDWGVNTEAFF.

This sequence joins TRBV12-5 and TRBJ2-5; no clear D. The germline CDR1 and CDR2 sequences are LGHNT and FRNRAP. The CDR3 spans 13 residues. V shed 0 bases and J shed 5 bases, with 7 bases lying between them. The CDR3 nucleotides read TGTGCTAGTGGTTTGGTGAGTTGGGAGACCCAGTACTTC. This encodes CASGLVSWETQYF.

This chain uses TRBV19 with TRBJ1-1, with a tentative D call TRBD1 (5 bases). Trimming removed 6 bases at V and 0 bases at J, with 11 bases between. The CDR3 consists of 14 residues. Germline CDR1 reads LNHDA; CDR2 reads SQIVND (reference sequence). Here the CDR3 reads CASSDSHLNTEAFF. The CDR3, as DNA: TGTGCCAGTAGCGACAGCCACCTGAACACTGAAGCTTTCTTT. Filled out from reference TRBV19 and TRBJ1-1, the complete variable domain reads DGGITQSPKYLFRKEGQNVTLSCEQNLNHDAMYWYRQDPGQGLRLIYYSQIVNDFQKGDIAEGYSVSREKKESFPLTVTSAQKNPTAFYLCASSDSHLNTEAFFGQGTRLTVV.

A note on this clone: In the same sample, other DNA sequences code for this CDR3. CDR3 loop: CASSGNRGISYTIYF. The CDR3, as DNA: TGTGCCAGCAGCGGAAACAGGGGGATAAGTTATACCATATATTTT. The gene calls are TRBV11-2 and TRBJ1-3, with TRBD1 matching over 8 bases. J was trimmed by 10 bases and V by 5 bases; bases with no gene match: 13. The CDR3 loop spans 15 amino acids. Germline CDR1 is SGHAT and CDR2 is FQNNGV. Full variable domain (missing parts from reference TRBV11-2 and TRBJ1-3): EAGVAQSPRYKIIEKRQSVAFWCNPISGHATLYWYQQILGQGPKLLIQFQNNGVVDDSQLPKDRFSAERLKGVDSTLKIQPAKLEDSAVYLCASSGNRGISYTIYFGEGSWLTVV.